This T cell receptor (beta chain) originates from a study of blood T cells in healthy people across ages. Only a few counts were recorded for this clonotype. Antigen: not known. Study-level results: PBMC samples, being unsorted, prevented any conclusive comparison of naive and antigen-experienced cells.

Next came a second PCR, run for about 6 to 11 cycles, which used a sample-barcoded 5' primer along with a J-beta primer mix. TCRdb ran MiXCR on the 5' RACE reads and lists one entry per CDR3 protein. The table includes about 1.7 million distinct CDR3 sequences, 28% detected once. The authors extracted at least 6 micrograms of total RNA per sample. The CDR3 length is 15 residues. Germline V lookup: CDR1 MNHEY, CDR2 SMNVEV (reference sequence). The V end was cut by 7 bases, the J end by 5 bases, with 21 bases between. The receptor was isolated from a woman aged 25 to 39 in good health. The V gene is TRBV27, the J gene TRBJ2-7; D perhaps matches TRBD2 (6 bases). Sequenced input: blood. The chain's CDR3 is CASNGLGAPSDEQYF. The DNA for the CDR3 is TGTGCCAGCAACGGATTAGGGGCCCCTAGCGACGAGCAGTACTTC.